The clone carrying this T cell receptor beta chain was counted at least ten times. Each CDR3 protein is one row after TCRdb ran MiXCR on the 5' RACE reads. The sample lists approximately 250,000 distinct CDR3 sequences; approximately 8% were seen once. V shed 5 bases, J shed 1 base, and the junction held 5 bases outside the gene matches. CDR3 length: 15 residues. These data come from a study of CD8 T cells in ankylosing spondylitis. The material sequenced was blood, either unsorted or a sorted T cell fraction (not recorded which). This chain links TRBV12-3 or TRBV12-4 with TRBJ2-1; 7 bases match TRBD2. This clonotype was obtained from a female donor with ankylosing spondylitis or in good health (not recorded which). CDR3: CASSGEGSSYNEQFF. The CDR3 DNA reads TGTGCCAGCAGTGGGGAGGGGAGTTCCTACAATGAGCAGTTCTTC.